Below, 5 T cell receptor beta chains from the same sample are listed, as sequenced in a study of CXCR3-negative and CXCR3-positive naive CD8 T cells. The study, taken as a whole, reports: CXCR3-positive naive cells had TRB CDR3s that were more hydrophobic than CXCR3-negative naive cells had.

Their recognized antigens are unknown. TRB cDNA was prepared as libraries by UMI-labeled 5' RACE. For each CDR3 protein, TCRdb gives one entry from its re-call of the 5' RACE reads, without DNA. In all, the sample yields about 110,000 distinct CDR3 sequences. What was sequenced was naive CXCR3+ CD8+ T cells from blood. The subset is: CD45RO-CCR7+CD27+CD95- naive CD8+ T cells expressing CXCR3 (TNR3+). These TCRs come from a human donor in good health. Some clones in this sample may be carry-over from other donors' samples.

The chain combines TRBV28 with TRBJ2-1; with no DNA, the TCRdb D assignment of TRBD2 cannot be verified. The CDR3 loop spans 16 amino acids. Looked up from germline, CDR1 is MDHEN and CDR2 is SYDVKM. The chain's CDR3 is CASSIAGGPPYNEQFF.

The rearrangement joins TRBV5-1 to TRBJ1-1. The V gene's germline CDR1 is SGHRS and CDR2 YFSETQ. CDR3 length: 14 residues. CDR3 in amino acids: CASSLWAENTEAFF.

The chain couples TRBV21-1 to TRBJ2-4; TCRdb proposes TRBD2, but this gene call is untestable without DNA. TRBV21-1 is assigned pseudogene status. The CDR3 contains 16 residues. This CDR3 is CASSQGPEGVKNIQYF.

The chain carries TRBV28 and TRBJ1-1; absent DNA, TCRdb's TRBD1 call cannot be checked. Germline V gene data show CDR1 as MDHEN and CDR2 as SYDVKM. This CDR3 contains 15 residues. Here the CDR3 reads CASSLAGTGNTEAFF.

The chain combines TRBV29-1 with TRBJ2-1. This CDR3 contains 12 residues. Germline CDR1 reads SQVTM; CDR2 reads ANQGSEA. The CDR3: CSVAGPQGEQFF.